This T cell receptor (beta chain) was sequenced during a study of blood T cell repertoires in COVID-19. Study as a whole: Acute and convalescent COVID-19 samples came from the United States, Italy and Spain. The cDNA or gDNA used as material had been derived from T cells, B-cell-depleted T cells, or PBMCs.

The CDR3 contains 14 residues. V lost 4 bases and J 0 bases, leaving 8 bases between the germline ends. Germline V gene sequence: CDR1 SGHDT, CDR2 YYEEEE. Original processing notes: Reference gene primers were amplified, and this amplification served to estimate nucleated cell counts. Using immunoSEQ multiplex PCR, the repertoire was profiled, and TCRdb retains in-frame clones only, with some absent. V, J and clone size are those of that table, while D and trimming were read from the DNA. The table lists around 100,000 clones, more than 85% of them singletons, with around 2.1% in the top ten. This sequence originates from a man between 50 and 59 years old with active COVID-19. The chain recombines TRBV5-6 with TRBJ1-5; D is unclear. The sequencing sample was made of peripheral blood. CDR3 DNA: TGTGCCAGCAGCCAACTCTTTAGCAATCAGCCCCAGCATTTT. This gives the protein CASSQLFSNQPQHF.